This TCR beta chain was identified in a study of immune heterogeneity within non-small cell lung tumors. The template consisted of bulk tumor genomic DNA, with about 620 ng used per sample. The authors collected several far-apart biopsies from each primary tumor during surgery. Curative surgery was undertaken by patients, who had untreated, newly diagnosed non-small cell lung cancer. The CDR3 totals 14 residues. V shed 2 bases and J shed 8 bases, with 10 bases lying between them. Germline loops: CDR1 SEHNR, CDR2 FQNEAQ (reference sequence). CDR3 of TCR beta was amplified by multiplex PCR that used 32 V and 13 J primers. MiXCR, run by TCRdb on the multiplex PCR reads, gives a single entry per CDR3 protein. The sample has about 4,300 distinct CDR3 sequences, 20% to 25% seen once.

The sequenced material came from lung tumor tissue. The chain carries TRBV7-9 and TRBJ1-6, with D perhaps matching TRBD1 (6 bases). The TCR sequence derives from a man aged 70-80 years with non-small cell lung cancer. The CDR3 loop is CASSLKQGYSPLHF. DNA for the CDR3: TGTGCCAGCAGCTTAAAACAGGGTTATTCACCCCTCCACTTT.